This TCR beta chain was sequenced in a study of blood T cells in healthy people across ages. Study results and limitations: Conclusively comparing naive with antigen-experienced cells was impossible with unsorted PBMCs. Among long-lived donors, naive CD4+ cells were more numerous and diversity higher than in aged donors.

A note on this clonotype: Its target is unknown. The junction shows a germline mismatch at one end, possibly a read error.

CDR1 and CDR2 from the germline V gene are DFQATT and SNEGSKA (reference sequence). The CDR3 sequence is 17 residues long. Aged about 6 to 100, donors were systemically healthy Caucasians from Russia. Then a second PCR, running about 6 to 12 cycles, was carried out with a sample-barcoded 5' primer and a J-beta primer mix. TCRdb analysed the 5' RACE reads with MiXCR anew, one entry per CDR3 protein. Of more than 650,000 distinct CDR3 sequences in the sample, under 30% were seen once. This sample also appeared in a second study, on T cells of mothers and their children. That source adds: Slightly higher but non-significant overlap marked related mother-child pairs versus unrelated pairs.

The sequencing sample was made of blood. This chain uses TRBV20-1 with TRBJ2-6; the match to TRBD1 covers 7 bases. The receptor was derived from a boy younger than 18 in good health. CDR3 nucleotide sequence: TGCAGTGCTAGAGCGGGACAGCCTATCTCTGGGGCCAACGGCCTGACTTTC. Protein: CSARAGQPISGANGLTF.